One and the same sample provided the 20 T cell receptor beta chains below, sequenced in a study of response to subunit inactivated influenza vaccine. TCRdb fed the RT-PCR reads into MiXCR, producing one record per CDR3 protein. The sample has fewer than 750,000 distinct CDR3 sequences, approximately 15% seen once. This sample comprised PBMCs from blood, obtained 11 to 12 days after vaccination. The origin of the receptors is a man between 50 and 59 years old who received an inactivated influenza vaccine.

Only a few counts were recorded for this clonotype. CDR3 sequence reads: CASTSGGTFPTDTQYF. The CDR3, as DNA: TGTGCCAGCACCTCTGGGGGGACTTTTCCCACAGATACGCAGTATTTT. The rearrangement links TRBV5-6 to TRBJ2-3; possibly TRBD2 for D (6 bases). V was trimmed by 6 bases and J by 2 bases, leaving 19 bases between them. Germline CDR1 and CDR2: SGHDT and YYEEEE. The CDR3 covers 16 residues.

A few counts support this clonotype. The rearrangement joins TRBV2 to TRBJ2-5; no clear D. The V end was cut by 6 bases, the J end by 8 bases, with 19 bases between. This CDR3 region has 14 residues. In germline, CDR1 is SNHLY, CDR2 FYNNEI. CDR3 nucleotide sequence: TGTGCCAGCAGCGAGGACCGAAGCACTCCAACCCAGTACTTC. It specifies CASSEDRSTPTQYF.

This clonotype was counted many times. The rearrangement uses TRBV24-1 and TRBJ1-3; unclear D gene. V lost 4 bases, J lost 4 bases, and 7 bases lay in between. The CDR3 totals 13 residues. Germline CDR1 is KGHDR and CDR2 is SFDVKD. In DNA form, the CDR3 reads TGTGCCACCAGTGACTGGTCCGGAAACACCATATATTTT. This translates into CATSDWSGNTIYF.

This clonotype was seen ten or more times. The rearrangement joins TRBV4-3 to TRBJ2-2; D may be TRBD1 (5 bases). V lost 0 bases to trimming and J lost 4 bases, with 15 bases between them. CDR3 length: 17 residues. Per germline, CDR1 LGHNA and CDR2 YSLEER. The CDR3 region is CASSQDPDRYGTGELFF. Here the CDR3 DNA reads TGCGCCAGCAGCCAAGATCCCGACAGATACGGCACCGGGGAGCTGTTTTTT.

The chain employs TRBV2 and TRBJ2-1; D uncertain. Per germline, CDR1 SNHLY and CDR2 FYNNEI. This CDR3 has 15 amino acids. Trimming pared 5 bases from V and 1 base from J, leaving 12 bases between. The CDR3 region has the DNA TGTGCCAGCAGTCAACTACAAAAATCCTACAATGAGCAGTTCTTC. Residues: CASSQLQKSYNEQFF.

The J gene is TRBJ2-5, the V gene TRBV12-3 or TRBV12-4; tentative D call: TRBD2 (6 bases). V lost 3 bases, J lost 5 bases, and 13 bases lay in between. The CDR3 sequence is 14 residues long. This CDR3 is CASSFRGIKETQYF. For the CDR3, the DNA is TGTGCCAGCAGTTTTCGGGGGATCAAGGAGACCCAGTACTTC.

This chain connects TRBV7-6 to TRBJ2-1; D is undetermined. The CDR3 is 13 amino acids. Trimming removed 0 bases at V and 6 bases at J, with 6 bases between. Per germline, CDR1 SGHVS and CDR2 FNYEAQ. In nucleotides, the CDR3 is TGTGCCAGCAGCTTAGCGTGGCTCAATGAGCAGTTCTTC. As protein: CASSLAWLNEQFF.

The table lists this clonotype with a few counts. The CDR3 DNA reads TGTGCCAGCAGCTTTTCCGGGACAGGGTACGAAAAACTGTTTTTT. As protein: CASSFSGTGYEKLFF. This chain joins TRBV13 and TRBJ1-4; 9 bases match TRBD1. The V segment lost 3 bases and the J segment 8 bases; nucleotides outside the gene matches: 7. The germline gives CDR1 PRHDT, CDR2 FYEKMQ (reference sequence). The CDR3 sequence is 15 residues long.

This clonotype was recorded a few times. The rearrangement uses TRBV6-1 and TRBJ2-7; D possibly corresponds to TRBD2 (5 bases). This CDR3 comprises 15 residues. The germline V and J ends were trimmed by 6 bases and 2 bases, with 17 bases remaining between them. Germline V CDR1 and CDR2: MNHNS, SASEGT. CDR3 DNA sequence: TGTGCCAGCAGCCTGGGAGATTTTCGCCCCTACGAGCAGTACTTC. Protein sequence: CASSLGDFRPYEQYF.

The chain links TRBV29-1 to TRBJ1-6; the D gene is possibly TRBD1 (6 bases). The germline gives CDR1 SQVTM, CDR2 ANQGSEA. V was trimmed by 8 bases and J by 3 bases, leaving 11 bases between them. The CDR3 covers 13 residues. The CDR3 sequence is CSLLGGYNSPLHF. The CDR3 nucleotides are TGCAGCCTACTAGGGGGCTATAATTCACCCCTCCACTTT.

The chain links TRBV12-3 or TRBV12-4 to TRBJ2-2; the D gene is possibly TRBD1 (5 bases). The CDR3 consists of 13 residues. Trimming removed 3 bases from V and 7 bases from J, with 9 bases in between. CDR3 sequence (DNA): TGTGCCAGCAGTTTTGGGGCCAACGGGGAGCTGTTTTTT. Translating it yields CASSFGANGELFF.

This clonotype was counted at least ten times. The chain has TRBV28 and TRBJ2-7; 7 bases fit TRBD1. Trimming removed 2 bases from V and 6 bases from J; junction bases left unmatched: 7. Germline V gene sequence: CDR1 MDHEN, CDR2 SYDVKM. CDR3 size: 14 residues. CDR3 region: CASSLATGRGEQYF. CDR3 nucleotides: TGTGCCAGCAGTTTAGCGACAGGGCGTGGCGAGCAGTACTTC.

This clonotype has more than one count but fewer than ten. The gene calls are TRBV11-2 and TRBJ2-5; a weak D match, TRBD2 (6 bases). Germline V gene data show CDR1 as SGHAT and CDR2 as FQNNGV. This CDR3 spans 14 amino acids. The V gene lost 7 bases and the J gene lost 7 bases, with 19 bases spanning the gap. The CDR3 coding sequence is TGTGCCAGCACCCCCTCGGGGGAGAGAGGGACCCAGTACTTC. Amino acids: CASTPSGERGTQYF.

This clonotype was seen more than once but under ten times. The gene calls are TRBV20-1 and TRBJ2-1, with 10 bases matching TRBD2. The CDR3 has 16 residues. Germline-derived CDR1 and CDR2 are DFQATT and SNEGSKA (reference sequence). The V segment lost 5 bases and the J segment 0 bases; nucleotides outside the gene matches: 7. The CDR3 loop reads CSAAQAGGSSYNEQFF. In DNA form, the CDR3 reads TGCAGTGCTGCGCAAGCGGGGGGGAGCTCCTACAATGAGCAGTTCTTC.

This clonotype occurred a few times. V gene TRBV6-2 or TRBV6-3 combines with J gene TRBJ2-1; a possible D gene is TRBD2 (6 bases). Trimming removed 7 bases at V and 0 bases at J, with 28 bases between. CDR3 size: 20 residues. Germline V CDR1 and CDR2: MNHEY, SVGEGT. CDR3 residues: CASKKDLGRAGRGSYNEQFF. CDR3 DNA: TGTGCCAGCAAAAAGGATTTAGGTCGTGCGGGACGTGGCTCCTACAATGAGCAGTTCTTC.

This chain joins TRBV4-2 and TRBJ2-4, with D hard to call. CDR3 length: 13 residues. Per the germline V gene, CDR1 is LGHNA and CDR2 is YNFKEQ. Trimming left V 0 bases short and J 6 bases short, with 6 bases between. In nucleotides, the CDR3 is TGTGCCAGCAGCCAAGAGCGCGTAAACATTCAGTACTTC. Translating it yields CASSQERVNIQYF.

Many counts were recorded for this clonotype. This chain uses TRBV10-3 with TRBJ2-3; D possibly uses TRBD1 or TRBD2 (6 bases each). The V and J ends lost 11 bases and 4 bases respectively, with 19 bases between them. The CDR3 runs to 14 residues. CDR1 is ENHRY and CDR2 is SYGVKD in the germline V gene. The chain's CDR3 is CALRSEGGSDTQYF. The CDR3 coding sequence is TGTGCCTTGCGGTCCGAGGGGGGCTCAGATACGCAGTATTTT.

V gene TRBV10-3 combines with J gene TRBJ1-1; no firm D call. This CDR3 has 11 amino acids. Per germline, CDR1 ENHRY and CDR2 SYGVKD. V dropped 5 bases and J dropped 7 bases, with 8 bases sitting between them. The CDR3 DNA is TGTGCCATCAGTAGAGAAGGTGAAGCTTTCTTT. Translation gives CAISREGEAFF.

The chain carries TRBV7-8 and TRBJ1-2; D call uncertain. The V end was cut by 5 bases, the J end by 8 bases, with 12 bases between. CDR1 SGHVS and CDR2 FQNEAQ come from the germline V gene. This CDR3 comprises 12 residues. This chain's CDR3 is CASSALDGGYTF. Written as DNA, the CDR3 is TGTGCCAGCAGCGCACTCGACGGGGGCTACACCTTC.

CDR3 sequence: CASSPRRLAGGVTQYF. As DNA, the CDR3 is TGTGCCAGCAGCCCCCGTCGACTAGCGGGAGGTGTGACCCAGTACTTC. The chain links TRBV7-2 to TRBJ2-5, with TRBD2 matching 13 bases. The CDR3 totals 16 residues. J gave up 7 bases and V 5 bases, and 10 bases lay outside the gene matches. Per germline, CDR1 SGHTA and CDR2 FQGNSA.